This entry describes one T cell receptor (beta chain). The CDR3 spans 15 residues. Germline CDR1 MNHEY, CDR2 SMNVEV (reference sequence). Deletions cut 2 bases from V and 4 bases from J, with 12 bases between. The sample comes from a study of blood T cell repertoires in COVID-19. The wider study: There were acute and convalescent COVID-19 samples, and they came from the United States, Italy and Spain.

Libraries were prepared by immunoSEQ multiplex PCR; TCRdb keeps only in-frame clonotypes and omits some of them. The table records hundreds of thousands of clones, 88% of them present only once. Specimen: peripheral blood. The chain has TRBV27 and TRBJ1-3, with D maybe TRBD1 (6 bases). The receptor's source is an older woman with COVID-19, enrolled during active disease. Here the CDR3 reads CASSLDAGGGNTIYF. The DNA of the CDR3 is TGTGCCAGCAGTTTAGATGCGGGGGGCGGAAACACCATATATTTT.